Listed below are T cell receptor beta chains from one sample, sequenced in a study of T-cell reconstitution after alpha-beta-depleted transplantation in children. TCRdb reprocessed the PCR reads with MiXCR, giving one entry per CDR3 protein. This table has about 300,000 distinct CDR3 sequences, about a tenth appearing once. The sequencing used PBMCs, collected before TCRalphabeta/CD19-depleted stem cell transplant. Receptors were obtained from a boy younger than two with acute myeloid leukemia, due to receive a stem cell transplant. Each CDR3 is given with its conserved first and last residue. D genes are given only for firm matches. Clone size is given for some rows only: seen once, a few or many times, or a class if the clone is expanded.

j_call: TRBJ1-3; v_call: TRBV18; clone_size: NA; d_call: NA; cdr3_aa: CASSQRSGVGNTIYF; cdr3_nt: TGTGCCAGCTCACAACGGTCAGGCGTTGGAAACACCATATATTTT
j_call: TRBJ2-7; v_call: TRBV6-2/TRBV6-3; clone_size: NA; d_call: TRBD1; cdr3_aa: CASSYRDSPAYEQYF; cdr3_nt: TGTGCCAGCAGTTACCGGGACAGCCCAGCCTACGAGCAGTACTTC
j_call: TRBJ2-5; v_call: TRBV5-1; clone_size: many; d_call: TRBD2; cdr3_aa: CASSTMGLAPETQYF; cdr3_nt: TGCGCCAGCAGCACCATGGGACTAGCGCCCGAGACCCAGTACTTC
j_call: TRBJ2-3; v_call: TRBV19; clone_size: few; d_call: TRBD1; cdr3_aa: CASDRGAYTDTQYF; cdr3_nt: TGTGCCAGCGACAGGGGGGCCTACACAGATACGCAGTATTTT
j_call: TRBJ2-3; v_call: TRBV7-2; clone_size: many; d_call: NA; cdr3_aa: CASSLGPATDTQYF; cdr3_nt: TGTGCCAGCAGCTTAGGGCCAGCCACAGATACGCAGTATTTT
j_call: TRBJ2-1; v_call: TRBV4-2; clone_size: NA; d_call: NA; cdr3_aa: CASSRGGEIAYNEQFF; cdr3_nt: TGTGCCAGCAGCCGAGGGGGAGAAATTGCCTACAATGAGCAGTTCTTC
j_call: TRBJ2-7; v_call: TRBV12-3/TRBV12-4; clone_size: few; d_call: NA; cdr3_aa: CASSLGRERYEQYF; cdr3_nt: TGTGCCAGCAGTTTGGGCAGGGAGAGGTACGAGCAGTACTTC
j_call: TRBJ2-5; v_call: TRBV20-1; clone_size: NA; d_call: NA; cdr3_aa: CSARGPSGQETQYF; cdr3_nt: TGCAGTGCTAGAGGACCCTCGGGGCAAGAGACCCAGTACTTC
j_call: TRBJ2-7; v_call: TRBV20-1; clone_size: many; d_call: TRBD2; cdr3_aa: CSARVAGGPRPSYEQYF; cdr3_nt: TGCAGTGCTAGGGTAGCGGGAGGCCCGAGGCCCTCCTACGAGCAGTACTTC
j_call: TRBJ2-1; v_call: TRBV20-1; clone_size: NA; d_call: NA; cdr3_aa: CSARYPEDLYEQFF; cdr3_nt: TGCAGTGCTAGGTACCCCGAGGATCTTTATGAGCAGTTCTTC
j_call: TRBJ2-1; v_call: TRBV28; clone_size: many; d_call: NA; cdr3_aa: CASSRDDDEQFF; cdr3_nt: TGTGCCAGCAGCCGGGACGACGATGAGCAGTTCTTC
j_call: TRBJ2-1; v_call: TRBV28; clone_size: many; d_call: NA; cdr3_aa: CASEGGGNLQFF; cdr3_nt: TGTGCCAGCGAAGGAGGGGGCAACCTACAGTTCTTC
j_call: TRBJ2-5; v_call: TRBV2; clone_size: many; d_call: NA; cdr3_aa: CASSEQGETQYF; cdr3_nt: TGTGCCAGCAGTGAACAGGGAGAGACCCAGTACTTC
j_call: TRBJ1-5; v_call: TRBV6-5; clone_size: many; d_call: NA; cdr3_aa: CASSYSRGGNQPQHF; cdr3_nt: TGTGCCAGCAGTTACTCAAGGGGGGGCAATCAGCCCCAGCATTTT
j_call: TRBJ2-3; v_call: TRBV3-1; clone_size: NA; d_call: TRBD1; cdr3_aa: CASCLSSSTGQGTDTQYF; cdr3_nt: TGTGCCAGCTGCCTTTCCTCCTCGACGGGACAGGGGACAGATACGCAGTATTTT
j_call: TRBJ2-3; v_call: TRBV7-3; clone_size: many; d_call: NA; cdr3_aa: CASSFSLRDTQYF; cdr3_nt: TGTGCCAGCAGCTTCTCGTTAAGAGATACGCAGTATTTT
j_call: TRBJ1-5; v_call: TRBV20-1; clone_size: many; d_call: TRBD1; cdr3_aa: CSATGVNSNQPQHF; cdr3_nt: TGCAGTGCGACAGGGGTCAATAGCAATCAGCCCCAGCATTTT
j_call: TRBJ2-3; v_call: TRBV5-1; clone_size: few; d_call: TRBD2; cdr3_aa: CASSPGLEWKYF; cdr3_nt: TGCGCCAGCAGCCCTGGACTAGAATGGAAGTATTTT
j_call: TRBJ2-5; v_call: TRBV5-4; clone_size: NA; d_call: TRBD2; cdr3_aa: CASSRRLAGEETQYF; cdr3_nt: TGTGCCAGCAGCCGACGACTAGCGGGAGAAGAGACCCAGTACTTC
j_call: TRBJ1-1; v_call: TRBV7-3; clone_size: many; d_call: NA; cdr3_aa: CASSLTPGNTEAFF; cdr3_nt: TGTGCCAGCAGCTTAACACCAGGGAACACTGAAGCTTTCTTT
j_call: TRBJ2-2; v_call: TRBV7-3; clone_size: few; d_call: TRBD1; cdr3_aa: CASSLQGASTGELFF; cdr3_nt: TGTGCCAGCAGTCTACAGGGGGCGAGCACCGGGGAGCTGTTTTTT
j_call: TRBJ2-4; v_call: TRBV3-1; clone_size: few; d_call: NA; cdr3_aa: CASSQEGGRQVAKNIQYF; cdr3_nt: TGTGCCAGCAGCCAAGAGGGGGGTCGTCAGGTGGCCAAAAACATTCAGTACTTC
j_call: TRBJ2-5; v_call: TRBV9; clone_size: many; d_call: NA; cdr3_aa: CASRGPGEETQYF; cdr3_nt: TGTGCCAGCAGAGGACCCGGGGAGGAGACCCAGTACTTC
j_call: TRBJ2-7; v_call: TRBV18; clone_size: many; d_call: NA; cdr3_aa: CASSPKGKGSYEQYF; cdr3_nt: TGTGCCAGCTCACCTAAGGGAAAAGGGTCCTACGAGCAGTACTTC
j_call: TRBJ2-7; v_call: TRBV12-3/TRBV12-4; clone_size: many; d_call: NA; cdr3_aa: CASSPSYGLGYEQYF; cdr3_nt: TGTGCCAGCAGCCCGTCCTATGGACTGGGCTACGAGCAGTACTTC
j_call: TRBJ2-3; v_call: TRBV12-3/TRBV12-4; clone_size: many; d_call: NA; cdr3_aa: CASSFGTDTQYF; cdr3_nt: TGTGCCAGCAGTTTCGGCACAGATACGCAGTATTTT
j_call: TRBJ2-3; v_call: TRBV29-1; clone_size: many; d_call: TRBD1; cdr3_aa: CSVEGVATGVADTQYF; cdr3_nt: TGCAGCGTTGAGGGGGTAGCGACAGGGGTAGCAGATACGCAGTATTTT
j_call: TRBJ2-3; v_call: TRBV5-1; clone_size: many; d_call: TRBD2; cdr3_aa: CASSPLTSGRLTDTQYF; cdr3_nt: TGCGCCAGCAGCCCGTTGACTAGCGGGAGGCTAACAGATACGCAGTATTTT
j_call: TRBJ2-5; v_call: TRBV5-6; clone_size: many; d_call: NA; cdr3_aa: CASRRGSRETQYF; cdr3_nt: TGTGCCAGCAGGCGGGGTTCAAGGGAGACCCAGTACTTC
j_call: TRBJ1-1; v_call: TRBV10-3; clone_size: NA; d_call: TRBD1; cdr3_aa: CATSGGGGNTEAFF; cdr3_nt: TGTGCCACATCAGGGGGAGGGGGAAACACTGAAGCTTTCTTT
j_call: TRBJ1-1; v_call: TRBV6-7; clone_size: many; d_call: NA; cdr3_aa: CASSYVFMNTEAFF; cdr3_nt: TGTGCCAGCAGTTACGTGTTTATGAACACTGAAGCTTTCTTT